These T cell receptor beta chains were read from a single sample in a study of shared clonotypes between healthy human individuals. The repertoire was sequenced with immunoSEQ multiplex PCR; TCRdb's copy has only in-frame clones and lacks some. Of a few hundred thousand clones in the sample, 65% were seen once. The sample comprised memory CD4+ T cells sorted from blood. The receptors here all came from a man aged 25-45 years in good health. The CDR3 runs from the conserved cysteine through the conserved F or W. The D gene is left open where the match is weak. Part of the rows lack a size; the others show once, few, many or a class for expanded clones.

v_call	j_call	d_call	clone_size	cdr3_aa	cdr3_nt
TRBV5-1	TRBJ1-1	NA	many	CASSLAWRTMNTEAFF	TGCGCCAGCAGCTTGGCCTGGCGAACAATGAACACTGAAGCTTTCTTT
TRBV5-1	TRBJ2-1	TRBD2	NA	CASSPTTSGYNEQFF	TGCGCCAGCAGCCCTACGACTAGCGGATACAATGAGCAGTTCTTC
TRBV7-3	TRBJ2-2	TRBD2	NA	CASSLLAGGSGELFF	TGTGCCAGCAGCCTCCTAGCGGGAGGTTCCGGGGAGCTGTTTTTT
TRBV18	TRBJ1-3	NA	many	CASSLISGNTIYF	TGTGCCAGCTCGCTAATCTCAGGAAACACCATATATTTT
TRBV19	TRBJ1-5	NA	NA	CASSIRGNFGGVQPQHF	TGTGCCAGTAGTATTAGGGGCAACTTCGGTGGGGTTCAGCCCCAGCATTTT
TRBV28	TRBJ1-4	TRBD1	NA	CASNLGQVHEKLFF	TGTGCCAGCAACCTAGGACAGGTCCATGAAAAACTGTTTTTT
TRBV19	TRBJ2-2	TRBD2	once	CASSRLAGVAGELFF	TGTGCCAGTAGTCGGCTAGCGGGAGTGGCCGGGGAGCTGTTTTTT
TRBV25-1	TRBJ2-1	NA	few	CASSESKPNEQFF	TGTGCCAGCAGTGAAAGCAAGCCCAATGAGCAGTTCTTC
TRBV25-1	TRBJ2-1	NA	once	CASSESKRLNNEQFF	TGTGCCAGCAGTGAATCTAAGCGGCTCAACAATGAGCAGTTCTTC
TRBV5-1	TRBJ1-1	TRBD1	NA	CASSLGQGAGEMNTEAFF	TGCGCCAGCAGCTTGGGACAGGGGGCGGGCGAAATGAACACTGAAGCTTTCTTT
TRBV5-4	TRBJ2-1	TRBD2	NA	CASSIWTSGSRQFF	TGTGCCAGCAGCATATGGACTAGCGGGAGTAGGCAGTTCTTC
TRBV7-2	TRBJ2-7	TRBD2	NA	CASSLDVLAGGSYEQYF	TGTGCCAGCAGCTTAGACGTGTTGGCGGGAGGTAGCTACGAGCAGTACTTC
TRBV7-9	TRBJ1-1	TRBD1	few	CASSIQGGTEAFF	TGTGCCAGCAGCATACAGGGGGGCACTGAAGCTTTCTTT
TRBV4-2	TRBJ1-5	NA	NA	CASSQGGNSNQPQHF	TGTGCCAGCAGCCAAGGGGGCAATAGCAATCAGCCCCAGCATTTT
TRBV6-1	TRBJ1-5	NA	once	CASGAGSMPDQPQHF	TGTGCCAGCGGAGCCGGGTCGATGCCTGATCAGCCCCAGCATTTT
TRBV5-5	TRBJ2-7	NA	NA	CASSFGQTYEQYF	TGTGCCAGCAGCTTTGGACAGACCTACGAGCAGTACTTC
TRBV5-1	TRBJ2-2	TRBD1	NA	CASSSDRGLVGELFF	TGCGCCAGCAGCTCGGACAGGGGGCTAGTCGGGGAGCTGTTTTTT
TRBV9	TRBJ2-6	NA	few	CASSVGGLNSGANVLTF	TGTGCCAGCAGCGTCGGGGGACTTAACTCTGGGGCCAACGTCCTGACTTTC
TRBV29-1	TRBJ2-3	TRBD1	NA	CSGQGARDTQYF	TGCAGCGGGCAGGGGGCTAGGGATACGCAGTATTTT
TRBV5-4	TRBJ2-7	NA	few	CASSLADGFSYEQYF	TGTGCCAGCAGCTTGGCTGACGGTTTCTCCTACGAGCAGTACTTC
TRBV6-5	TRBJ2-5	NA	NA	CASSYNLGQETQYF	TGTGCCAGCAGTTACAACTTAGGTCAAGAGACCCAGTACTTC
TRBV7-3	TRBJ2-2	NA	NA	CASSLTWETLNTGELFF	TGTGCCAGCAGCTTAACCTGGGAAACGCTCAACACCGGGGAGCTGTTTTTT
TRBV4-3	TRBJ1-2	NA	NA	CASSQDSQGIYGYTF	TGCGCCAGCAGCCAAGATTCCCAAGGAATCTATGGCTACACCTTC
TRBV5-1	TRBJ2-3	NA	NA	CASSSSTSTDTQYF	TGCGCCAGCAGCTCGTCGACTAGCACAGATACGCAGTATTTT
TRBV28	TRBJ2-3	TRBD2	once	CASSLGSGSSDTQYF	TGTGCCAGCAGTTTGGGTAGCGGGAGTTCAGATACGCAGTATTTT
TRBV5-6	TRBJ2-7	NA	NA	CASSSGFEQYF	TGTGCCAGCAGCTCAGGGTTCGAGCAGTACTTC
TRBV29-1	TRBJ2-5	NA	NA	CSARGGGETQYF	TGCAGCGCAAGAGGGGGAGGAGAGACCCAGTACTTC
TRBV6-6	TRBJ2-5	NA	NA	CASSHGIQETQYF	TGTGCCAGCAGTCACGGGATCCAAGAGACCCAGTACTTC
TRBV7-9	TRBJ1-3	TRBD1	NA	CASSLTQGANTIYF	TGTGCCAGCAGCCTGACCCAGGGGGCCAACACCATATATTTT
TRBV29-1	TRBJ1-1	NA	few	CSVEDYLAGKGTEAFF	TGCAGCGTTGAAGATTACTTGGCAGGGAAGGGAACTGAAGCTTTCTTT
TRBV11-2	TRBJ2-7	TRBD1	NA	CASSLTGASYEQYF	TGTGCCAGCAGCTTAACAGGGGCGTCCTACGAGCAGTACTTC
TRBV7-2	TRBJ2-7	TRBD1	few	CASSPGTGRIHEQYF	TGTGCCAGCAGCCCCGGGACAGGGAGAATCCACGAGCAGTACTTC
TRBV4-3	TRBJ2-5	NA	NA	CASSPRPGLGRETQYF	TGCGCCAGCAGCCCCCGCCCGGGGTTGGGACGCGAGACCCAGTACTTC
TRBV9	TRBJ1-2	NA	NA	CASSETRERESYGYTF	TGTGCCAGCAGCGAAACTCGAGAGCGAGAGAGCTATGGCTACACCTTC
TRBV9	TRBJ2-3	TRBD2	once	CASSPRPGLETTDTQYF	TGTGCCAGCAGCCCACGGCCGGGACTAGAAACCACAGATACGCAGTATTTT
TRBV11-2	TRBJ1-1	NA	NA	CASSLKGANTEAFF	TGTGCCAGCAGCTTAAAAGGGGCGAACACTGAAGCTTTCTTT
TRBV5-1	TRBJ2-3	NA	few	CASSLAFVGDTQYF	TGCGCCAGCAGCTTGGCCTTTGTGGGGGATACGCAGTATTTT
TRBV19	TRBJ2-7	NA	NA	CASTLRQGGNYEQYF	TGTGCCAGTACCTTACGGCAGGGGGGGAATTACGAGCAGTACTTC
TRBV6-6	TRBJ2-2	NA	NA	CASRTSNTGELFF	TGTGCCAGCAGAACTAGTAACACCGGGGAGCTGTTTTTT
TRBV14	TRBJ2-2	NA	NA	CASSQLRGTENTGELFF	TGTGCCAGCAGCCAATTACGTGGTACTGAGAACACCGGGGAGCTGTTTTTT
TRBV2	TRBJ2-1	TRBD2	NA	CASKGLAGGPSQFF	TGTGCCAGCAAAGGACTAGCGGGAGGGCCGTCGCAGTTCTTC
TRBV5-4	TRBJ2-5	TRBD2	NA	CASSPGGAGAGETQYF	TGTGCCAGCAGCCCCGGGGGAGCGGGAGCCGGGGAGACCCAGTACTTC
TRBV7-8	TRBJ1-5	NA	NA	CASSSNRSRSNQPQHF	TGTGCCAGCAGCTCAAACAGGAGCCGAAGCAATCAGCCCCAGCATTTT
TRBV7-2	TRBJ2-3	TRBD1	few	CASSPVRDRLTDTQYF	TGTGCCAGCAGCCCCGTGAGGGACAGGCTCACAGATACGCAGTATTTT
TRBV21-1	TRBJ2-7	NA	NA	CASSPRRGSKTYEQYF	TGTGCCAGCAGCCCCCGGAGGGGCTCTAAGACCTACGAGCAGTACTTC
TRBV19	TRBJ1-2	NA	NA	CASSGTRELDGYTF	TGTGCCAGTAGTGGCACCCGGGAACTTGATGGCTACACCTTC
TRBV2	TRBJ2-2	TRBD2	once	CASSHSFGTSTEGELFF	TGTGCCAGCAGCCATTCCTTCGGGACTAGCACGGAAGGGGAGCTGTTTTTT
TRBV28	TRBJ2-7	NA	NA	CASSADSYEQYF	TGTGCCAGCAGTGCGGACAGCTACGAGCAGTACTTC